Each of the 21 T cell receptor beta chains below was sequenced from the same sample in a study of graft-versus-host responses after intestinal transplantation (dated by TCRdb to about 2021). Explained via the paper, the time point label denotes: cells obtained before transplantation from donor or recipient. Their antigens are not known. The protocol used for the library was the immunoSEQ multiplex PCR assay. Sourced from immuneACCESS, this table was stored by TCRdb with only in-frame sequences that have V and J called. A share of the clones is absent; for the studies checked, an unresolved V gene accounts for under half, and the remainder has no known explanation. In this sample the table shows 45,000 to 50,000 clones, 80% to 95% of which occur a single time. Jointly, the top ten make up roughly 2.7% of the sample. Material: unstimulated CD4+ T cells sorted from spleen or lymph node cells, obtained before transplant. The receptors here all came from a human donor who was the organ donor for an intestinal transplant.

V usage is TRBV9 and J usage is TRBJ2-7, with 13 nucleotides matching TRBD2. V was clipped by 0 bases and J by 6 bases; unmatched bases: 0. CDR3 length: 14 amino acids. Per the germline V gene, CDR1 is SGDLS and CDR2 is YYNGEE. DNA for the CDR3: TGTGCCAGCAGCGTAGGGACTAGCGGGAGCGAGCAGTACTTC. This gives the protein CASSVGTSGSEQYF.

V and J are TRBV7-6 and TRBJ2-4; D perhaps matches TRBD2 (5 bases). The length of the CDR3 is 16 residues. CDR1 and CDR2 (germline): SGHVS, FNYEAQ. Trimming removed 1 base at V and 1 base at J, with 11 bases between. As DNA, the CDR3 is TGTGCCAGCAGCTTAGACGCGCCGGGGGCCAAAAACATTCAGTACTTC. Translation gives CASSLDAPGAKNIQYF. Looking up the rest from reference TRBV7-6 and TRBJ2-4 gives the full variable domain: GAGVSQSPRYKVTKRGQDVALRCDPISGHVSLYWYRQALGQGPEFLTYFNYEAQQDKSGLPNDRFSAERPEGSISTLTIQRTEQRDSAMYRCASSLDAPGAKNIQYFGAGTRLSVL.

This clone was seen once. The chain recombines TRBV7-9 with TRBJ2-7; tentatively, D is TRBD2 (6 bases). The V and J ends lost 1 base and 2 bases respectively, with 15 bases between them. This CDR3 has 16 residues. CDR1 and CDR2 (germline): SEHNR, FQNEAQ (reference sequence). The CDR3, as DNA: TGTGCCAGCAGCTTAGAACTCGGGAGAGGTACCTACGAGCAGTACTTC. Its translation is CASSLELGRGTYEQYF.

V usage is TRBV7-6 and J usage is TRBJ2-5, with D unresolved. In germline, CDR1 is SGHVS, CDR2 FNYEAQ. Between the trimmed V and J ends, which lost 5 bases and 2 bases, there was a span of 12 bases. The CDR3 contains 14 residues. The CDR3 spells CASSLVGEQETQYF. The DNA for the CDR3 is TGTGCCAGCAGCCTAGTAGGAGAACAAGAGACCCAGTACTTC.

The chain employs TRBV4-3 and TRBJ2-1, with TRBD2 matching 7 bases. CDR1 and CDR2 from the germline V gene are LGHNA and YSLEER. This CDR3 has 15 residues. J lost 5 bases, V lost 0 bases, and 4 bases had no gene match. The chain's CDR3 is CASSQDTAGNNEQFF. The CDR3 DNA is TGCGCCAGCAGCCAAGATACAGCGGGGAACAATGAGCAGTTCTTC.

The chain combines TRBV7-2 with TRBJ2-2, with D unresolved. Per the germline V gene, CDR1 is SGHTA and CDR2 is FQGNSA. The CDR3 sequence is 14 residues long. The V end was cut by 5 bases, the J end by 1 base, with 8 bases between. The CDR3 DNA sequence: TGTGCCAGCAGCCCAACCGGGAACACCGGGGAGCTGTTTTTT. It encodes CASSPTGNTGELFF.

The CDR3 sequence: CASSQGAGTGSYEQYF. DNA of the CDR3: TGCGCCAGCAGCCAAGGTGCCGGGACAGGGAGTTACGAGCAGTACTTC. The V and J genes are TRBV4-1 and TRBJ2-7; 9 bases are a match to TRBD1. The CDR3 totals 16 residues. V shed 1 base and J 4 bases; nucleotides not matched to a gene: 8. The germline V gene has CDR1 MGHRA and CDR2 YSYEKL.

The J gene is TRBJ2-7, the V gene TRBV27; perhaps TRBD1 as D (8 bases). Germline CDR1 and CDR2: MNHEY and SMNVEV (reference sequence). V lost 6 bases to trimming and J lost 3 bases, with 36 bases between them. The CDR3 has 21 amino acids. The CDR3 region has the DNA TGTGCCAGCAGGCGGACAGGGCAACTAGGAGGGAGGGCTGAACCAATCTACGAGCAGTACTTC. Amino acids: CASRRTGQLGGRAEPIYEQYF.

The chain is built from TRBV19 and TRBJ2-7; 9 bases are shared with TRBD1. V lost 3 bases and J lost 3; bases outside the gene matches: 15. Germline CDR1 reads LNHDA; CDR2 reads SQIVND (reference sequence). This CDR3 has 18 residues. This CDR3 reads CASSMGQGANIRYYEQYF. As DNA, the CDR3 is TGTGCCAGTAGTATGGGACAGGGAGCCAATATCCGTTACTACGAGCAGTACTTC.

The chain carries TRBV18 and TRBJ2-5; perhaps TRBD1 as D (5 bases). The CDR3 loop spans 13 amino acids. The V end lost 6 bases, the J end lost 1 base, and 9 bases lay between the germline ends. CDR1 is KGHSH, CDR2 LQKENI, per germline. In DNA, the CDR3 is TGTGCCAGCTCCCCAGGGATCCAAGAGACCCAGTACTTC. The encoded protein is CASSPGIQETQYF.

This sequence joins TRBV9 and TRBJ2-3; TRBD2 agrees at 9 bases. J lost 4 bases, V lost 3 bases, and 9 bases had no gene match. The CDR3 has 16 amino acids. Germline V gene data show CDR1 as SGDLS and CDR2 as YYNGEE. CDR3 protein: CASSATPRLAADTQYF. Written as DNA, the CDR3 is TGTGCCAGCAGCGCGACCCCACGACTAGCGGCAGATACGCAGTATTTT.

This CDR3 reads CASSEADNSHTESYEQYF. CDR3 nucleotide sequence: TGTGCCAGCAGTGAAGCCGACAACAGCCACACCGAATCCTACGAGCAGTACTTC. V and J are TRBV6-1 and TRBJ2-5; no reliable D call. The end of the DNA fits TRBJ2-7 better, so the J call may be wrong. The CDR3 is 18 residues long. Per germline, CDR1 MNHNS and CDR2 SASEGT.

The chain couples TRBV7-3 to TRBJ2-3; D remains ambiguous. CDR3 length: 14 amino acids. Germline lookup yields CDR1 SGHTA and CDR2 FQGTGA. The V end was cut by 2 bases, the J end by 0 bases, with 6 bases between. The CDR3 nucleotides read TGTGCCAGCAGCTTAGGCAGGAGCACAGATACGCAGTATTTT. The encoded protein is CASSLGRSTDTQYF. Full variable domain (outside the CDR3, taken from reference TRBV7-3 and TRBJ2-3): GAGVSQTPSNKVTEKGKYVELRCDPISGHTALYWYRQSLGQGPEFLIYFQGTGAADDSGLPNDRFFAVRPEGSVSTLKIQRTERGDSAVYLCASSLGRSTDTQYFGPGTRLTVL.

The V call is TRBV7-9, the J call TRBJ2-1; no clear D. V lost 7 bases to trimming and J lost 0 bases, with 7 bases between them. Germline CDR1 and CDR2: SEHNR and FQNEAQ (reference sequence). The CDR3 loop spans 13 amino acids. The CDR3 nucleotides are TGTGCCAGCACCTTTTCCTCCTACAATGAGCAGTTCTTC. This translates into CASTFSSYNEQFF.

The V call is TRBV6-5, the J call TRBJ1-3; D is ambiguous. This CDR3 comprises 14 residues. Trimming left V 5 bases short and J 0 bases short, with 8 bases between. Germline V CDR1 and CDR2: MNHEY, SVGAGI. The CDR3 nucleotides read TGTGCCAGCAGTCACAGAGGCTCTGGAAACACCATATATTTT. Amino acid sequence: CASSHRGSGNTIYF.

The rearrangement uses TRBV18 and TRBJ2-1, with D perhaps matching TRBD1 or TRBD2 (6 bases each). Trimming took 1 base from V and 16 from J, leaving 20 bases between them. Germline V lookup: CDR1 KGHSH, CDR2 LQKENI. CDR3 length: 14 residues. CDR3 sequence (DNA): TGTGCCAGCTCACCACAGTTTCGGGGGCGCATTGGTTTCTTC. Encoded protein: CASSPQFRGRIGFF. The full variable domain, with the rest looked up from reference TRBV18 and TRBJ2-1, is NAGVMQNPRHLVRRRGQEARLRCSPMKGHSHVYWYRQLPEEGLKFMVYLQKENIIDESGMPKERFSAEFPKEGPSILRIQQVVRGDSAAYFCASSPQFRGRIGFFGPGTRLTVL.

The rearrangement joins TRBV18 to TRBJ1-5, with D possibly matching TRBD1 (5 bases). Germline CDR1 and CDR2: KGHSH and LQKENI. With 3 bases removed from V and 1 base from J, the gap between germline ends came to 10 bases. The CDR3 is made up of 15 amino acids. Here the CDR3 reads CASSPSGGSNQPQHF. CDR3 coding DNA: TGTGCCAGCTCACCGTCCGGGGGAAGCAATCAGCCCCAGCATTTT.

The V gene is TRBV11-2, the J gene TRBJ2-7, with D unclear. Trimming pared 1 base from V and 6 bases from J, leaving 16 bases between. The CDR3 is 15 amino acids. Germline V gene sequence: CDR1 SGHAT, CDR2 FQNNGV. In DNA, the CDR3 is TGTGCCAGCAGCTTAGCTACCGACCCCAAAGTCGAGCAGTACTTC. Encoded protein: CASSLATDPKVEQYF.

The V gene is TRBV10-3, the J gene TRBJ1-4; no firm D call. This CDR3 comprises 15 residues. Looked up from germline, CDR1 is ENHRY and CDR2 is SYGVKD. Trimming shortened V by 3 bases and J by 0 bases, and 8 bases separated the two germline ends. In DNA form, the CDR3 reads TGTGCCATCAGTGATTCGGGCACAACTAATGAAAAACTGTTTTTT. Translated: CAISDSGTTNEKLFF.

This chain connects TRBV9 to TRBJ1-2, with D uncertain. CDR1 and CDR2 from the germline V gene are SGDLS and YYNGEE. The CDR3 runs 14 residues. Trimming cost V 7 bases and J 4 bases, with 17 bases left between them. The CDR3 loop is CASRREGRPYGYTF. CDR3 in DNA: TGTGCCAGCCGAAGGGAGGGCAGACCCTATGGCTACACCTTC.

V is TRBV6-5 and J is TRBJ2-1; D gene unclear. Germline CDR1 is MNHEY and CDR2 is SVGAGI. V dropped 8 bases and J dropped 1 base, with 9 bases sitting between them. The CDR3 consists of 13 residues. The chain's CDR3 is CASGKFSYNEQFF. The CDR3 bases are TGTGCCAGCGGGAAGTTTTCCTACAATGAGCAGTTCTTC.